The next 2 T cell receptor beta chains were all read from a single sample in a study of T cell repertoires in cytomegalovirus infection. TCRdb fed the reads into MiXCR, producing one record per CDR3 protein. The table has about 260,000 distinct CDR3 sequences, around 13% seen once. Material for sequencing was PBMCs. The receptors were gathered from a human donor in good health (CMV status not recorded). Some clones in this sample may be carry-over from other donors' samples.

This clonotype has ten or more counts. V and J are TRBV5-1 and TRBJ2-5; 8 positions match TRBD2. The germline V gene has CDR1 SGHRS and CDR2 YFSETQ. This CDR3 contains 16 residues. With V trimmed by 0 bases and J by 3 bases, 7 bases remained unmatched. DNA for the CDR3: TGCGCCAGCAGCTTGGCAGCGGGTAGCGGGGAAGAGACCCAGTACTTC. As protein: CASSLAAGSGEETQYF.

The chain combines TRBV6-5 with TRBJ1-5, with D hard to call. The ends were cut back, 4 bases at V and 4 bases at J, with 14 bases in the middle. The CDR3 length is 15 residues. CDR1 MNHEY and CDR2 SVGAGI come from the germline V gene. CDR3 in DNA: TGTGCCAGCAGTTTAACCCTGGGCCCAAATCAGCCCCAGCATTTT. Amino acid sequence: CASSLTLGPNQPQHF.